These T cell receptor beta chains were read from a single sample in a study of PD-L1 blockade in urothelial cancer. Libraries were prepared by immunoSEQ multiplex PCR; TCRdb keeps only in-frame clonotypes and omits some of them. The sample contains tens of thousands of clones, around 91% of which appear only once. The sequencing here drew on PBMCs, taken around atezolizumab (anti-PD-L1) treatment. These TCRs come from a man in his fifties or sixties with urothelial cancer. Both conserved end residues are part of each CDR3. The D gene is left open where the match is weak. Not every row has a clone size; where given, it reads once, few, many or a size class.

V: TRBV4-1; size: -; J: TRBJ1-2; D: TRBD1; DNA: TGCGCCAGCAGCCAGTCCGGGACAGGTGAATATGGCTACACCTTC; CDR3: CASSQSGTGEYGYTF
V: TRBV5-8; size: -; J: TRBJ1-1; D: TRBD1; DNA: TGTGCCAGCAGCTCCCCGGGGGGGACAGAGAACACTGAAGCTTTCTTT; CDR3: CASSSPGGTENTEAFF
V: TRBV7-3; size: -; J: TRBJ2-7; D: TRBD1; DNA: TGTGCCAGCAGCTCATCCGGGACAGGGGGCTACGAGCAGTACTTC; CDR3: CASSSSGTGGYEQYF
V: TRBV4-1; size: -; J: TRBJ2-6; D: -; DNA: TGCGCCAGCAGCCAGGACAACTCTGGGGCCAACGTCCTGACTTTC; CDR3: CASSQDNSGANVLTF
V: TRBV30; size: -; J: TRBJ2-3; D: -; DNA: TGTGCCTGGAGTGTAGGGTGGATAGCGGACGTAGCAGATACGCAGTATTTT; CDR3: CAWSVGWIADVADTQYF
V: TRBV30; size: -; J: TRBJ2-1; D: TRBD2; DNA: TGTGCCTGGAGTGTAGCGGGAGGTGGCAATGAGCAGTTCTTC; CDR3: CAWSVAGGGNEQFF
V: TRBV6-6; size: -; J: TRBJ2-7; D: TRBD1; DNA: TGTGCCAGCACTACCCCAGGGGGAGTCCACGAGCAGTACTTC; CDR3: CASTTPGGVHEQYF
V: TRBV5-1; size: -; J: TRBJ1-1; D: -; DNA: TGCGCCAGCAGCTTGATGGACTCTAACACTGAAGCTTTCTTT; CDR3: CASSLMDSNTEAFF
V: TRBV9; size: few; J: TRBJ2-4; D: -; DNA: TGTGCCAGCAGCGCATTGACAGGATCTAAAAACATTCAGTACTTC; CDR3: CASSALTGSKNIQYF
V: TRBV7-2; size: -; J: TRBJ1-2; D: -; DNA: TGTGCCAGCAGCTTGGAAGGGGGGGCCGGCTACACCTTC; CDR3: CASSLEGGAGYTF
V: TRBV5-5; size: -; J: TRBJ1-5; D: -; DNA: TGTGCCAGCAGCTTGGACAACATGCAGCCCCAGCATTTT; CDR3: CASSLDNMQPQHF
V: TRBV7-3; size: -; J: TRBJ2-5; D: TRBD1; DNA: TGTGCCAGCAGTCCGACCCAGGGGGCAGAGACCCAGTACTTC; CDR3: CASSPTQGAETQYF
V: TRBV7-9; size: few; J: TRBJ1-1; D: -; DNA: TGTGCCAGCAGCGGATCAGGTAGTGGAGCTTTCTTT; CDR3: CASSGSGSGAFF
V: TRBV27; size: once; J: TRBJ2-7; D: TRBD2; DNA: TGTGCCAGCAGTTTATCGTGGGGGGCTAGCGGGAGTGTCGTGTGTAAATCCTACGAGCAGTACTTC; CDR3: CASSLSWGASGSVVCKSYEQYF
V: TRBV6-6; size: -; J: TRBJ1-2; D: TRBD1; DNA: TGTGCCAGCAGTTACGCGAGGGACAGTAACTATGGCTACACCTTC; CDR3: CASSYARDSNYGYTF
V: TRBV7-6; size: -; J: TRBJ1-5; D: TRBD1; DNA: TGTGCCAGCAGCTCGGGGACAGGTAATCAGCCCCAGCATTTT; CDR3: CASSSGTGNQPQHF
V: TRBV2; size: few; J: TRBJ1-6; D: -; DNA: TGTGCCAGCAGTGATGGAGTCTGGGTAGAATCACCCCTCCACTTT; CDR3: CASSDGVWVESPLHF
V: TRBV7-9; size: -; J: TRBJ2-2; D: TRBD1; DNA: TGTGCCAGCAGGATACAGGGGACCGGGGAGCTGTTTTTT; CDR3: CASRIQGTGELFF
V: TRBV7-2; size: -; J: TRBJ1-1; D: -; DNA: TGTGCCAGCCAGCTTTGGCGGAGCCAAATGAACACTGAAGCTTTCTTT; CDR3: CASQLWRSQMNTEAFF
V: TRBV2; size: -; J: TRBJ2-7; D: TRBD2; DNA: TGTGCCAGCAGTTTAAACGGACTAGCTTTC; CDR3: CASSLNGLAF
V: TRBV5-8; size: once; J: TRBJ2-2; D: TRBD2; DNA: TGTGCCAGCAGCTTCGCCAGGACTAGCGGAACCGGGGAGCTGTTTTTT; CDR3: CASSFARTSGTGELFF
V: TRBV19; size: few; J: TRBJ2-1; D: TRBD1; DNA: TGTGCCAGTAGCCCCGGGACAGGAGTATACAATGAGCAGTTCTTC; CDR3: CASSPGTGVYNEQFF